Shown below are 17 T cell receptor beta chains from a single sample sequenced in a study of control samples from healthy donors and cancer patients. TCRdb's copy holds only in-frame clones and misses some; the assay was immunoSEQ multiplex PCR. The sample carries approximately 180,000 clones, approximately 94% recorded once. Input material: blood. Receptors originate from a woman between 18 and 29 years old in good health.

CDR3 sequence: CATFTGTEEKLFF. The CDR3 bases are TGTGCCACCTTTACCGGGACAGAGGAAAAACTGTTTTTT. The chain recombines TRBV15 with TRBJ1-4; 7 positions agree with TRBD1. Germline V gives CDR1 LNHNV, CDR2 YYDKDF (reference sequence). V lost 8 bases and J lost 8; bases outside the gene matches: 8. This CDR3 contains 13 residues.

The rearrangement uses TRBV5-1 and TRBJ2-3, with TRBD2 matching 11 bases. The trim removed 0 bases at V and 9 bases at J, leaving 12 bases unmatched. In germline, CDR1 is SGHRS, CDR2 YFSETQ. The CDR3 is made up of 17 amino acids. CDR3 DNA: TGCGCCAGCAGCTTGGAGGGTGCTAGCGGGGGGCCCCAGACGCAGTATTTT. This gives the protein CASSLEGASGGPQTQYF. The complete variable domain, with remaining parts taken from reference TRBV5-1 and TRBJ2-3, reads KAGVTQTPRYLIKTRGQQVTLSCSPISGHRSVSWYQQTPGQGLQFLFEYFSETQRNKGNFPGRFSGRQFSNSRSEMNVSTLELGDSALYLCASSLEGASGGPQTQYFGPGTRLTVL.

This clone has a single count. The CDR3 region is CASSQSGGPYEQYF. CDR3 nucleotide sequence: TGTGCCAGCAGCCAATCCGGCGGACCCTACGAGCAGTACTTC. V and J are TRBV3-1 (or the pseudogene TRBV3-2) and TRBJ2-7; D not resolved. The V and J ends lost 2 bases and 2 bases respectively, with 10 bases between them. Germline assignment: CDR1 LGHDT and CDR2 YNNKEL (reference sequence). The CDR3 loop spans 14 amino acids.

The chain combines TRBV2 with TRBJ2-1, with TRBD1 as a possible D gene (5 bases). The CDR3 is 14 residues long. V shed 5 bases and J shed 5 bases, with 13 bases lying between them. Per germline, CDR1 SNHLY and CDR2 FYNNEI. In DNA, the CDR3 is TGTGCCAGCAGTCAACCCGACAGAAACAATGAGCAGTTCTTC. This codes for CASSQPDRNNEQFF.

The chain recombines TRBV24-1 with TRBJ2-1; 9 bases are a match to TRBD2. The CDR3 is made up of 16 amino acids. V dropped 4 bases and J dropped 0; count of bases not matched to a gene: 3. In germline, CDR1 is KGHDR, CDR2 SFDVKD. DNA for the CDR3: TGTGCCACCAGTGACCGTAGCGGGAGCTCCTACAATGAGCAGTTCTTC. Amino acid sequence: CATSDRSGSSYNEQFF.

The genes are TRBV7-2 and TRBJ1-1, with D perhaps matching TRBD1 (5 bases). V shed 4 bases and J shed 3 bases, with 18 bases lying between them. The CDR3 is made up of 16 amino acids. Looked up from germline, CDR1 is SGHTA and CDR2 is FQGNSA. CDR3 amino acids: CASSSPLRVPDTEAFF. The CDR3 DNA follows: TGTGCCAGCAGCTCACCCCTCAGGGTCCCCGACACTGAAGCTTTCTTT.

The chain combines TRBV6-5 with TRBJ1-1, with D unclear. The CDR3 has 11 amino acids. Germline CDR1 MNHEY, CDR2 SVGAGI. V lost 7 bases, J lost 7 bases, and 10 bases lay in between. This CDR3 is CASTEDGEAFF. The CDR3 DNA is TGTGCCAGCACAGAGGACGGTGAAGCTTTCTTT.

The gene calls are TRBV19 and TRBJ1-1; unclear D gene. Germline CDR1 is LNHDA and CDR2 is SQIVND (reference sequence). V was trimmed by 4 bases and J by 7 bases, leaving 16 bases between them. CDR3 length: 14 residues. The CDR3 DNA is TGTGCCAGTAGTACGAAGGGATCGTCAAATGAAGCTTTCTTT. It is translated as CASSTKGSSNEAFF.

The chain carries TRBV28 and TRBJ1-2; TRBD1 agrees at 10 bases. V lost 5 bases to trimming and J lost 7 bases; unmatched junction nucleotides: 16. Germline CDR1 MDHEN, CDR2 SYDVKM. This CDR3 has 17 amino acids. CDR3: CASSPLTPTGGIGGYTF. The DNA for the CDR3 is TGTGCCAGCAGTCCCTTGACCCCGACAGGGGGCATTGGTGGCTACACCTTC.

The chain joins TRBV7-2 to TRBJ2-3; 8 bases align to TRBD2. The CDR3 consists of 15 residues. The V gene end was trimmed by 2 bases and the J gene end by 4 bases; junction bases not matched to a gene: 5. Germline CDR1 and CDR2: SGHTA and FQGNSA. In nucleotides, the CDR3 is TGTGCCAGCAGCTTATGGTTCGGGGGGGCAGATACGCAGTATTTT. It encodes CASSLWFGGADTQYF.

The chain couples TRBV5-1 to TRBJ1-6; 10 bases match TRBD1. The CDR3 has 15 amino acids. The germline V gene encodes CDR1 SGHRS and CDR2 YFSETQ. V lost 2 bases and J lost 9; bases outside the gene matches: 5. The CDR3 DNA is TGCGCCAGCAGCTTCGGGGACAGGGGCCTTTCACCCCTCCACTTT. It specifies CASSFGDRGLSPLHF.

The chain has TRBV7-9 and TRBJ2-3, with TRBD1 matching over 7 bases. J lost 6 bases, V lost 4 bases, and 4 bases had no gene match. This CDR3 comprises 13 residues. Germline loops: CDR1 SEHNR, CDR2 FQNEAQ (reference sequence). The DNA for the CDR3 is TGTGCCAGCAGCTACGGACAGGCCGATACGCAGTATTTT. It encodes CASSYGQADTQYF. Filled out from reference TRBV7-9 and TRBJ2-3, the complete variable domain reads DTGVSQNPRHKITKRGQNVTFRCDPISEHNRLYWYRQTLGQGPEFLTYFQNEAQLEKSRLLSDRFSAERPKGSFSTLEIQRTEQGDSAMYLCASSYGQADTQYFGPGTRLTVL.

The chain links TRBV28 to TRBJ2-2; D is tentatively TRBD1 or TRBD2 (5 bases each). The length of the CDR3 is 18 residues. Germline lookup yields CDR1 MDHEN and CDR2 SYDVKM. V was trimmed by 3 bases and J by 4 bases, leaving 21 bases between them. Written as DNA, the CDR3 is TGTGCCAGCAGTTTCTTTCCCAGGGAAGAGGGGTCCACCGGGGAGCTGTTTTTT. Protein: CASSFFPREEGSTGELFF. The full variable domain, its missing parts supplied by reference TRBV28 and TRBJ2-2, is DVKVTQSSRYLVKRTGEKVFLECVQDMDHENMFWYRQDPGLGLRLIYFSYDVKMKEKGDIPEGYSVSREKKERFSLILESASTNQTSMYLCASSFFPREEGSTGELFFGEGSRLTVL.

The CDR3 nucleotides are TGCGCCAGCAGCCAAGATCTAGCGGTCGGGGGCACAGATACGCAGTATTTT. Translated, it gives CASSQDLAVGGTDTQYF. The J gene is TRBJ2-3, the V gene TRBV4-3, with TRBD2 matching 7 bases. The V gene's germline CDR1 is LGHNA and CDR2 YSLEER. V shed 0 bases, J shed 1 base, and the junction held 7 bases outside the gene matches. The CDR3 covers 17 residues.

V is TRBV5-1 and J is TRBJ2-1; maybe TRBD1 (7 bases). V was clipped by 4 bases and J by 3 bases, with 17 bases between them. The CDR3 loop spans 16 amino acids. Germline V gene lookup returns CDR1 SGHRS and CDR2 YFSETQ. The CDR3 region is CASSLDAGQLYNEQFF. CDR3 sequence (DNA): TGCGCCAGCAGCCTGGATGCGGGACAGCTCTACAATGAGCAGTTCTTC.

The rearrangement uses TRBV3-1 (or the pseudogene TRBV3-2) and TRBJ1-2, with D uncertain. V was shortened by 1 base and J by 5 bases, with 5 bases between the two germline ends. Germline V gene sequence: CDR1 LGHDT, CDR2 YNNKEL (reference sequence). The CDR3 sequence is 12 residues long. The DNA of the CDR3 is TGTGCCAGCAGCCAAGTCGGTTATGGCTACACCTTC. This encodes CASSQVGYGYTF.

The chain is built from TRBV11-2 and TRBJ2-5; D gene uncertain. Deletions cut 5 bases from V and 9 bases from J, with 16 bases between. The CDR3 totals 13 residues. Germline CDR1 is SGHAT and CDR2 is FQNNGV. The chain's CDR3 is CASSPVESDAQYF. The DNA of the CDR3 is TGTGCCAGCAGCCCTGTAGAGTCGGACGCCCAGTACTTC.